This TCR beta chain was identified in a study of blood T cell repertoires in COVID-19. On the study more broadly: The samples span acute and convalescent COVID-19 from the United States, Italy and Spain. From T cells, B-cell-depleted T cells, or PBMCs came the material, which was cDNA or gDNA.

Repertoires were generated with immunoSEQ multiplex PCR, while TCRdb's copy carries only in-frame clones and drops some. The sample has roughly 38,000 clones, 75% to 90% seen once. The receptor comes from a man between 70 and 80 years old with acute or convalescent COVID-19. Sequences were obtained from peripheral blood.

The CDR3 bases are TGTGCCAGCAGCTTAGCAGGTCTCCCGGGAGGTGAGCAGTTCTTC. This translates into CASSLAGLPGGEQFF. This sequence joins TRBV7-9 and TRBJ2-1; 7 nucleotides match TRBD2. The CDR3 is made up of 15 amino acids. V shed 0 bases, J shed 9 bases, and the junction held 8 bases outside the gene matches. Looked up from germline, CDR1 is SEHNR and CDR2 is FQNEAQ (reference sequence).